This T cell receptor (beta chain) was identified during a study of shared clonotypes between healthy human individuals. Overall study context: Samples came from a couple of female and a few male donors aged 18 to 49. Study-wide results and limits: Few donors limited the genetic and exposure-history diversity represented. Across a few donors, naive CD4 shared approximately 4.5%, naive CD8 approximately 3.5%, memory CD4 roughly 2.1%, memory CD8 0.4%.

Comments on this clone: Antigen unknown.

From germline, CDR1 is SGHRS and CDR2 YFSETQ. The CDR3 consists of 15 residues. V gave up 0 bases and J gave up 0 bases; unmatched junction bases: 2. CD45RO-negative, CCR7-positively selected cells formed the naive CD8 fraction, excluding terminally differentiated effector memory CD45RA+ cells. Here immunoSEQ multiplex PCR was the method, and the copy in TCRdb shows in-frame clones only, minus some. The data hold about 1.9 million clones, with roughly 95% observed a single time. This clonotype was sampled from a man aged 18 to 30 in good health. Some clones in this sample may be carry-over from other donors' samples. The sample comprised naive CD8+ T cells from PBMCs. V gene TRBV5-1 combines with J gene TRBJ2-7; 8 bases match TRBD2. The CDR3 region has the DNA TGCGCCAGCAGCTTGGATCTAGCGGGCTCCTACGAGCAGTACTTC. Amino acid sequence: CASSLDLAGSYEQYF.